Each of the 22 T cell receptor beta chains below was sequenced from the same sample in a study of shared clonotypes between healthy human individuals. The protocol was immunoSEQ multiplex PCR, while the TCRdb copy is restricted to in-frame clones and leaves out a portion. This table holds millions of clones, approximately 94% found once. The specimen was naive CD4+ T cells sorted from blood. The sample's subset: CD45RA+ positively selected. The origin of the receptors is a young man in good health.

This chain joins TRBV5-6 and TRBJ2-1; 8 bases align to TRBD2. CDR1 is SGHDT, CDR2 YYEEEE, per germline. This CDR3 contains 16 residues. With 5 bases clipped from V and 0 bases from J, the junction kept 7 bases outside the gene matches. CDR3 DNA sequence: TGTGCCAGCAGTCCACCCGGGACTAGCTCCTACAATGAGCAGTTCTTC. It encodes CASSPPGTSSYNEQFF.

The genes are TRBV2 and TRBJ2-2; 8 bases are a match to TRBD2. The CDR3 consists of 13 residues. V shed 5 bases, J shed 6 bases, and the junction held 2 bases outside the gene matches. CDR1 is SNHLY, CDR2 FYNNEI, per germline. The CDR3 sequence is CASSSGGSGELFF. The CDR3 DNA follows: TGTGCCAGCAGTAGCGGGGGATCCGGGGAGCTGTTTTTT.

As DNA, the CDR3 is TGTGCCAGCAGGGGGCCAAATCAGCCCCAGCATTTT. Encoded protein: CASRGPNQPQHF. The chain joins TRBV6-6 to TRBJ1-5, with D possibly TRBD1 on 5 matching bases. In germline, CDR1 is MNHNY, CDR2 SVGAGI (reference sequence). V lost 6 bases and J lost 4, with 7 bases in between. CDR3 length equals 12 residues.

The V and J genes are TRBV6-5 and TRBJ1-1, with 7 bases that match TRBD1. The junction had 8 bases not matched to a gene; V was cut back by 6 bases and J by 4 bases. CDR1 and CDR2 (germline): MNHEY, SVGAGI. The CDR3 runs 14 residues. In nucleotides, the CDR3 is TGTGCCAGCAGCTACAGGGACAGAGGCACTGAAGCTTTCTTT. The encoded protein is CASSYRDRGTEAFF.

With respect to this clone: Other DNA sequences in this sample translate to the same CDR3. The chain employs TRBV7-9 and TRBJ2-7, with TRBD1 matching 7 bases. From germline, CDR1 is SEHNR and CDR2 FQNEAQ (reference sequence). Unmatched junction bases numbered 5, after V lost 5 bases and J lost 1 base. This CDR3 is built from 14 residues. The CDR3 nucleotides are TGTGCCAGCAGCCTGGGACAGATTTCCTACGAGCAGTACTTC. Residues: CASSLGQISYEQYF.

This clone was counted a single time. The chain joins TRBV4-3 to TRBJ2-7; 12 bases match TRBD1. CDR3 size: 16 residues. Germline V gene lookup returns CDR1 LGHNA and CDR2 YSLEER. Unmatched junction bases numbered 4, after V lost 0 bases and J lost 4 bases. In DNA, the CDR3 is TGCGCCAGCAGCCAAGAGGGACAGGGGGCTTGGTACGAGCAGTACTTC. Residues: CASSQEGQGAWYEQYF.

The chain employs TRBV5-1 and TRBJ1-1; D uncertain. V lost 2 bases to trimming and J lost 4 bases, with 12 bases between them. The CDR3 sequence is 14 residues long. Looked up from germline, CDR1 is SGHRS and CDR2 is YFSETQ. CDR3 sequence reads: CASSLAGKGTEAFF. DNA of the CDR3: TGCGCCAGCAGCTTAGCGGGTAAGGGCACTGAAGCTTTCTTT.

This clone was observed a single time. The V and J genes are TRBV10-1 and TRBJ2-1, with 7 bases identical to TRBD1. Germline assignment: CDR1 WNHNN and CDR2 SYGVQD (reference sequence). This CDR3 has 15 residues. V lost 1 base and J lost 3; bases outside the gene matches: 3. The CDR3 DNA is TGCGCCAGCAGTGAGTGGACAGGCGGCTACAATGAGCAGTTCTTC. This codes for CASSEWTGGYNEQFF.

The chain employs TRBV11-2 and TRBJ2-7, with 9 nucleotides matching TRBD1. Unmatched junction bases numbered 1, after V lost 6 bases and J lost 1 base. This CDR3 has 13 amino acids. Germline CDR1 SGHAT, CDR2 FQNNGV. DNA of the CDR3: TGTGCCAGCAGGGGGACAGGGTCCTACGAGCAGTACTTC. Protein product: CASRGTGSYEQYF.

The chain links TRBV19 to TRBJ1-2; 9 bases fit TRBD1. The CDR3 contains 14 residues. With 4 bases clipped from V and 4 bases from J, the junction kept 4 bases outside the gene matches. CDR1 LNHDA and CDR2 SQIVND come from the germline V gene (reference sequence). The CDR3 sequence: CASSRDRDGYGYTF. The CDR3 DNA reads as TGTGCCAGTAGTAGGGACAGGGACGGCTATGGCTACACCTTC.

The chain recombines TRBV7-8 with TRBJ2-5; perhaps TRBD1 as D (6 bases). This CDR3 is built from 16 residues. CDR1 is SGHVS, CDR2 FQNEAQ, per germline. The V gene lost 0 bases and the J gene lost 7 bases, with 18 bases spanning the gap. The CDR3 DNA reads TGTGCCAGCAGCTTAGCAGGTCAGGGGAATACAAGGACCCAGTACTTC. It codes for CASSLAGQGNTRTQYF.

This clone has only one observation. The J gene is TRBJ1-3, the V gene TRBV9; possibly TRBD1 for D (5 bases). This CDR3 has 16 amino acids. CDR1 is SGDLS and CDR2 is YYNGEE in the germline V gene. V was clipped by 0 bases and J by 0 bases, with 10 bases between them. The CDR3 region is CASSVAGEISGNTIYF. CDR3 nucleotide sequence: TGTGCCAGCAGCGTAGCGGGGGAGATCTCTGGAAACACCATATATTTT.

The chain carries TRBV5-6 and TRBJ2-5, with 12 bases matching TRBD2. Trimming removed 0 bases from V and 5 bases from J; junction bases left unmatched: 8. CDR3 length: 17 amino acids. Germline V CDR1 and CDR2: SGHDT, YYEEEE. DNA of the CDR3: TGTGCCAGCAGCTTGGGACTAGCGGGGGCCCTTGGGGAGACCCAGTACTTC. Translated, it gives CASSLGLAGALGETQYF.

The V call is TRBV10-1, the J call TRBJ2-5; 8 positions agree with TRBD1. The CDR3 length is 13 residues. Germline V gives CDR1 WNHNN, CDR2 SYGVQD (reference sequence). The trim removed 6 bases at V and 6 bases at J, leaving 6 bases unmatched. CDR3 nucleotide sequence: TGCGCCAGCAGCCTGACAGGGGCGCAGACCCAGTACTTC. Residues: CASSLTGAQTQYF.

In the case of this clone: One junction end disagrees with the germline gene, perhaps due to a read error. The V and J genes are TRBV7-7 and TRBJ2-7, with D perhaps being TRBD1 or TRBD2 (5 bases each). The CDR3 sequence is 14 residues long. Germline CDR1 and CDR2: SSHAT and FNYEAQ (reference sequence). CDR3 protein: CASSLGDGSYEQYF. The CDR3 nucleotides are TGTGCTAGCAGCTTAGGGGACGGATCCTACGAGCAGTACTTC.

Details on this clone: This is likely a read error, given that the CDR3 carries no conserved phenylalanine or tryptophan at its end. The limits of the CDR3 on the DNA are not certain, so only TCRdb's listed CDR3 is given. The gene calls are TRBV11-3 and TRBJ2-7; the D call in the table, TRBD2, was not verified against the DNA. CDR1 and CDR2 from the germline V gene are SGHNT and YENEEA. 14 amino acids form the CDR3, both terminal residues included. CDR3 sequence: CASSLFETSGTRRI.

The genes are TRBV2 and TRBJ1-2; D remains unclear. This CDR3 contains 16 residues. CDR1 and CDR2 (germline): SNHLY, FYNNEI. Trimming cost V 2 bases and J 4 bases, with 17 bases left between them. In DNA form, the CDR3 reads TGTGCCAGCAGTGAATTTTTAATTGGGGATAGCTATGGCTACACCTTC. As protein: CASSEFLIGDSYGYTF.

The chain carries TRBV6-1 and TRBJ2-5; 7 nucleotides align to TRBD1. V lost 8 bases and J lost 3; bases outside the gene matches: 3. This CDR3 has 12 amino acids. CDR1 MNHNS and CDR2 SASEGT come from the germline V gene. CDR3 coding DNA: TGTGCCAGCCGGGGACAGAAAGAGACCCAGTACTTC. Protein: CASRGQKETQYF.

With respect to this clone: Other nucleotide sequences from this sample produce the same CDR3. V gene TRBV7-2 combines with J gene TRBJ2-1; D tentatively reads TRBD1 or TRBD2 (5 bases each). Per germline, CDR1 SGHTA and CDR2 FQGNSA. The CDR3 runs 15 residues. The germline V and J ends were trimmed by 5 bases and 0 bases, with 11 bases remaining between them. CDR3 DNA sequence: TGTGCCAGCAGCCCGGGGCGGAGCTCCTACAATGAGCAGTTCTTC. Translating it yields CASSPGRSSYNEQFF.

V and J are TRBV29-1 and TRBJ2-4; D uncertain. Germline CDR1 SQVTM, CDR2 ANQGSEA. This CDR3 region has 18 residues. CDR3 region: CRGYNPQSGLLAKNIQYF. The DNA for the CDR3 is TGCAGGGGCTACAACCCTCAATCCGGTCTACTAGCCAAAAACATTCAGTACTTC.

Concerning this clone itself: This CDR3 is also generated by other DNA sequences in the sample. The chain carries TRBV18 and TRBJ2-7, with D possibly being TRBD2 (6 bases). Germline CDR1 is KGHSH and CDR2 is LQKENI. V gave up 3 bases and J gave up 4 bases, with 10 bases separating them. The CDR3 runs to 13 residues. The CDR3 reads CASSPGTLYEQYF. CDR3 DNA: TGTGCCAGCTCACCCGGGACTTTGTACGAGCAGTACTTC.

The V gene is TRBV30, the J gene TRBJ2-7; TRBD1 matches at 7 bases. This CDR3 spans 13 amino acids. V trimming: 2 bases; J trimming: 3 bases; junction bases outside the gene matches: 4. Germline CDR1 reads GTSNPN; CDR2 reads SVGIG (reference sequence). CDR3 sequence reads: CAWSRDSDYEQYF. The CDR3 nucleotides are TGTGCCTGGAGTCGGGACAGCGACTACGAGCAGTACTTC. The whole variable domain, filled in from reference TRBV30 and TRBJ2-7, reads SQTIHQWPATLVQPVGSPLSLECTVEGTSNPNLYWYRQAAGRGLQLLFYSVGIGQISSEVPQNLSASRPQDRQFILSSKKLLLSDSGFYLCAWSRDSDYEQYFGPGTRLTVT.